The TCR beta chain under discussion was sequenced for a study of T cells in Graves' hyperthyroidism and ophthalmopathy. Findings of the study overall: Most thyroid clonotypes with frequency above 0.001 were detected in blood. The authors' 13 V-J model separated ophthalmopathy from stable hyperthyroidism.

Trimming shortened V by 6 bases and J by 4 bases, and 8 bases separated the two germline ends. The V gene's germline CDR1 is MNHNS and CDR2 SASEGT. The CDR3 is made up of 12 amino acids. This clonotype has at least ten counts. Its target is not known. Investigators excluded patients with uncontrolled infection, other autoimmune disease, pregnancy or lactation. The TCR beta CDR3 regions underwent amplification using RNA transcripts as the source. The HTBI primer set was used in a first-round RT-PCR of the TCR CDR3. One entry per CDR3 protein results from TCRdb running MiXCR on the multiplex PCR reads. Of around 360,000 distinct CDR3 sequences detected, roughly 15% appear once; the ten largest clones hold approximately 19%.

This chain uses TRBV6-1 with TRBJ2-3; D remains ambiguous. This clonotype was obtained from a woman between 55 and 75 years old with Graves' ophthalmopathy. The sample comprised blood. Here the CDR3 reads CASRTFADTQYF. DNA of the CDR3: TGTGCCAGCAGGACCTTTGCAGATACGCAGTATTTT.